The sequence of this TCR beta chain was determined in a study of breast tumors, draining lymph nodes, adjacent tissues. V lost 2 bases, J lost 2 bases, and 16 bases lay in between. The CDR3 has 16 amino acids. The germline CDR1 and CDR2 sequences are SGHTA and FQGNSA. This clonotype was found many times. Antigen: not known. Study-wide points: Tumor TCR diversity was below lymph nodes but above nontumor tissue.

TCRdb passed the multiplex PCR reads through MiXCR, listing each CDR3 protein once. The table lists tens of thousands of distinct CDR3 sequences, roughly 32% of them singletons. This receptor was identified in a female donor with breast cancer. Some clones in this sample may be carry-over from other donors' samples. The J gene is TRBJ2-7, the V gene TRBV7-2; D unresolved. Sequenced input: breast tumor tissue. The CDR3 coding sequence is TGTGCCAGCAGCTTAATTGGGCGCTCCTTGCCCTACGAGCAGTACTTC. This translates into CASSLIGRSLPYEQYF.